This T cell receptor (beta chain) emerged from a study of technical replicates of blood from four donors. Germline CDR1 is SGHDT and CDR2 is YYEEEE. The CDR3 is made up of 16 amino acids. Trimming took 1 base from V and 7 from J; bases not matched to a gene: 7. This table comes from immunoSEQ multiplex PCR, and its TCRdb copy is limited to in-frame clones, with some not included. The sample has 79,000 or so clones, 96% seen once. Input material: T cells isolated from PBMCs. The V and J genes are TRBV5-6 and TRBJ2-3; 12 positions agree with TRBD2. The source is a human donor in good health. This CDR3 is CASSLRGTSGLNTQYF. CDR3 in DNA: TGTGCCAGCAGCTTGAGGGGGACTAGCGGGCTGAATACGCAGTATTTT.